The clone carrying this T cell receptor beta chain occurred once. No antigen is known for it. One end of the junction fails to match germline, which may point to a read error. The record originates from a study of breast tumors, draining lymph nodes, adjacent tissues. General study results and limits: Tumor and nontumor repertoires were significantly more similar in luminal-like than in basal-like breast cancer.

Breast cancer patients provided tissue from their axillary draining lymph nodes. TCRdb passed the multiplex PCR reads through MiXCR, listing each CDR3 protein once. The repertoire holds 150,000 or so distinct CDR3 sequences, around 35% seen once, with 3.8% in the top ten. CDR3 length: 16 amino acids. Looked up from germline, CDR1 is ENHRY and CDR2 is SYGVKD. The rearrangement links TRBV10-3 to TRBJ2-5; 12 bases align to TRBD2. The receptor was isolated from a female donor with breast cancer. Some clones in this sample may be carry-over from other donors' samples. The sequencing input was axillary lymph node tissue. The CDR3 reads CAISEWTSGDQETQYF. CDR3 coding DNA: TGTGCCATCAGTGAGTGGACTAGCGGGGACCAGGAGACCCAGTACTTC.